The sequence of this T cell receptor (beta chain) was determined in a study of T-cell reconstitution after alpha-beta-depleted transplantation in children. Unique molecular identifiers were incorporated when the TCRbeta library was constructed. TCRdb independently ran MiXCR on the PCR reads; one entry per CDR3 protein. There are some 490,000 distinct CDR3 sequences in the sample; roughly an eighth occur only once, and under 7% lies in the top ten. Trimming removed 5 bases at V and 3 bases at J, with 22 bases between. This CDR3 has 17 residues. Germline V lookup: CDR1 MNHEY, CDR2 SMNVEV (reference sequence).

The TCR originated in a human donor who donated a stem cell graft to a child with combined immunodeficiency. The chain joins TRBV27 to TRBJ1-2; a weak D match, TRBD1 (5 bases). The source was PBMCs from the stem cell graft donor, collected from the stem cell graft. In DNA form, the CDR3 reads TGTGCCAGCAGTCCGATAGGGGCTGGGGGGTCCGACTATGGCTACACCTTC. This codes for CASSPIGAGGSDYGYTF.